Here is one T cell receptor (beta chain) with its context. Its antigen remains unknown. This sample is part of a study of beta chain features in type 1 diabetes. Study-wide context: Healthy donors and patients had similar age, gender and cell yields. General study results and limits: Type 1 diabetes patients showed fewer insertions and more deletions at VDJ junctions.

This CDR3 has 14 residues. Germline CDR1 reads MNHNS; CDR2 reads SASEGT. Trimming took 8 bases from V and 1 from J; bases not matched to a gene: 4. The sequenced template was cDNA made from the entire isolated RNA. Repertoires were generated with immunoSEQ multiplex PCR, while TCRdb's copy carries only in-frame clones and drops some. Here the sample spans about 150,000 clones, around 51% being singletons. This sequence was found in a young man in good health. The sequenced material came from Tregs from blood. The chain uses TRBV6-1 and TRBJ1-4; 7 nucleotides match TRBD1. The CDR3 here is CASRRQGTNEKLFF. CDR3 sequence (DNA): TGTGCCAGCCGTAGACAGGGAACTAATGAAAAACTGTTTTTT.